This TCR beta chain was found in a study of CD8+ T cells in alopecia areata. After removal of 5 bases from V and 3 bases from J, the junction contained 6 bases not matched to a gene. CDR1 and CDR2 (germline): LNHDA, SQIVND (reference sequence). The length of the CDR3 is 16 residues. Extracted RNA was reverse transcribed, and the resulting cDNA served as sequencing template. This table comes from immunoSEQ multiplex PCR, and its TCRdb copy is limited to in-frame clones, with some not included. This table has 150,000 or so clones, 87% appearing once. The sequence was collected from a human donor with alopecia areata. The chain couples TRBV19 to TRBJ2-3, with 12 bases that match TRBD2. Material: CD8+ T cells sorted from blood, obtained at week 0. This CDR3 is CASSALAGGITDTQYF. CDR3 DNA sequence: TGTGCCAGTAGTGCCCTAGCGGGGGGGATTACAGATACGCAGTATTTT.